This entry features one T cell receptor beta chain sequence. These data come from a study of blood T cell repertoires in COVID-19. Study-wide context: Spain, Italy and the United States supplied samples that represented acute and convalescent COVID-19. T cells, B-cell-depleted T cells, or PBMCs supplied cDNA or gDNA.

Looked up from germline, CDR1 is GTSNPN and CDR2 is SVGIG (reference sequence). The CDR3 spans 14 residues. Trimming removed 2 bases from V and 8 bases from J; junction bases left unmatched: 9. How the authors handled the data: Amplification of reference gene primers provided the estimated nucleated cell counts. TCRdb keeps only in-frame clones here, not all; method: immunoSEQ multiplex PCR. That table is the source of V, J and clone size, and D and trimming were worked out from the DNA. The sample lists about 240,000 clones, around 85% occurring once. Material for sequencing was peripheral blood. The rearrangement links TRBV30 to TRBJ2-1; 7 bases map to TRBD2. This clonotype was obtained from a man aged 55 to 70 with acute or convalescent COVID-19. The CDR3 region has the DNA TGTGCCTGGAGTAGGAGACTAGCTTACGATGAGCAGTTCTTC. Encoded protein: CAWSRRLAYDEQFF. Supplemented by reference TRBV30 and TRBJ2-1, the full variable domain reads SQTIHQWPATLVQPVGSPLSLECTVEGTSNPNLYWYRQAAGRGLQLLFYSVGIGQISSEVPQNLSASRPQDRQFILSSKKLLLSDSGFYLCAWSRRLAYDEQFFGPGTRLTVL.